This TCR beta chain is from a study of Graves' ophthalmopathy and Graves' hyperthyroidism. Transcripts of RNA were the source for amplifying TCR beta CDR3 regions. Amplification began with first-round RT-PCR using HTBI primers, then second-round multiplex PCR was performed. TCRdb re-analysed the multiplex PCR reads in MiXCR, keeping a single row per CDR3 protein. The table has some 390,000 distinct CDR3 sequences, approximately 20% seen once. The germline gives CDR1 DFQATT, CDR2 SNEGSKA (reference sequence). The CDR3 sequence is 12 residues long. In its sample, this clonotype was seen many times. The sample taken for sequencing was peripheral blood. This TCR was sampled from a woman under 30 with Graves' ophthalmopathy. The chain couples TRBV20-1 to TRBJ2-7; 11 nucleotides align to TRBD1. CDR3 in amino acids: CSPGQGAYEQYF. The CDR3 region has the DNA TGCAGCCCGGGACAGGGGGCCTACGAGCAGTACTTC.